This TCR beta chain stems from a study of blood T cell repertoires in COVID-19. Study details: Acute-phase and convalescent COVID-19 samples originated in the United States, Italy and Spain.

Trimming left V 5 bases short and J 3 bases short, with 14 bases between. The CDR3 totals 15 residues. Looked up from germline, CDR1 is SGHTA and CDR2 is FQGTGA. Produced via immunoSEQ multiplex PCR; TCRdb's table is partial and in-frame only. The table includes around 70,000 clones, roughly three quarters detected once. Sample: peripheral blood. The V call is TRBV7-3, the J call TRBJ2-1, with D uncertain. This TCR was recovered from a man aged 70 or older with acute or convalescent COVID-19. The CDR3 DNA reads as TGTGCCAGCAGCACCGACTCCAATCTCTACAATGAGCAGTTCTTC. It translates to CASSTDSNLYNEQFF.